This T cell receptor (beta chain) was found in a study of T cell responses to AZD1222 COVID-19 vaccine. General study findings and limits: Reports say nearly half of spike-specific TCRs go after unmutated variant regions. Only a handful of AZD1222 recipients tested seropositive at baseline. With dominance at 160-218 and 743-854, vaccine-associated CD4 TCRs spanned spike. Donors in the cohort were predominantly white British and more often female, and clonal diversity was possibly underestimated.

Details on this clone: What it binds is unknown.

Per germline, CDR1 SGDLS and CDR2 YYNGEE. The CDR3 length is 15 residues. V lost 0 bases and J lost 3; bases outside the gene matches: 5. Produced via immunoSEQ multiplex PCR; TCRdb's table is partial and in-frame only. The table records about 150,000 clones, approximately 90% of them present only once. This TCR was sampled from an adult who had recovered from COVID-19. The V call is TRBV9, the J call TRBJ2-5; TRBD2 agrees at 7 bases. Sequences were derived from peripheral blood, sampled after recovery from COVID-19. The CDR3 protein is CASSVDRTREETQYF. CDR3 DNA sequence: TGTGCCAGCAGCGTAGATAGGACTAGGGAAGAGACCCAGTACTTC.